This TCR beta chain is from a study of blood T cells in healthy people across ages (dated by TCRdb to about 2015). Concerning the study at large: Template switching captured roughly one uniquely barcoded TCR beta cDNA molecule per two T cells in model experiments. Donors were grouped into four age groups: young (average approximately 15 years), middle-aged (39), aged (roughly 62) and long-lived (less than 85). For two donors (one aged 18 to 29 and one aged 80 or older), the study analyzed two additional independent replicas of 1 million unique cDNA reads from the same blood draw. The study measured age-related changes in TCR beta repertoire diversity using deep sequencing normalized with unique cDNA molecular identifiers. To avoid experimental bias, donors of different ages were spread randomly across the sequencing lanes.

The library was made by 5' RACE. The instrument given in TCRdb is Illumina HiSeq 2500. A second PCR of roughly 6 to 11 cycles was run with a J-beta primer mix and a sample-barcoded 5' primer. A unique molecular identifier was introduced onto each TCR beta cDNA molecule by a template-switch 5' adaptor carrying 12 random nucleotides. Each sample yielded at least 2.5 million CDR3-containing paired-end reads. The Mint cDNA synthesis kit, primed by a TRBC-specific oligonucleotide, was used to synthesize first-strand cDNA from all RNA. All cDNA was treated with uracil-DNA glycosylase and then went through a first 18-cycle PCR with the universal primers M1SS and BC2_uni_R. In the source study's methods: For normalization, 1 million high-quality reads were randomly selected from each sample, with every read carrying a distinct molecular identifier. Instead of being binned into consensus sequences, reads that shared molecular identifiers were thrown out. CDR3 identification, clonotype clustering and error correction used MiTCR with a Q25 quality threshold and the strictest error-elimination algorithm. A nonparametric unseen species model using Euler transformation provided a lower-bound estimate of total TCR beta diversity. TCRdb redid the processing of the public reads, applying fastp at Q25 and MiXCR, and retained in-frame beta chains. Entries are consolidated by CDR3 protein sequence, retaining the most common genes and DNA. The V and J calls and clone size are TCRdb's, not the authors'. In all, the sample holds 1.5 million to 2 million distinct CDR3 sequences, and 25% to 30% of those were seen once. The top ten hold about 7.7% of the sample.

The CDR3 spans 11 residues, from the cysteine through the phenylalanine. Only the CDR3 portion is preserved as DNA: 33 bases, with reading frame beginning at the first base. Relative to germline, V is 6 bases shorter and J is 9 bases shorter, with 8 bases between their ends. As encoded in the germline V gene (reference sequence), CDR1 is MNHNY while CDR2 is SVGAGI. The roughly 37 donors, aged about 6 to 95 years, were systemically healthy Caucasian individuals from Russia. Each donor gave ten milliliters of peripheral blood, collected into EDTA-treated Vacutainer tubes. Ficoll-Paque density-gradient centrifugation was used to isolate PBMCs, with at least 6 million obtained per sample. Trizol reagent was used to extract total RNA from the PBMCs, yielding at least 5.5 micrograms per sample. Naive CD45RAhigh/CD27high T cell percentages were measured by flow cytometry on a PBMC aliquot from every donor.

For this clonotype: The specificity of this receptor is unknown. Within one base of it there is no much larger clone, and no base qualities were kept.

Overall results and qualifications from the work: As age increased, observed TCR beta diversity per million T cells dropped in a roughly linear way, and a significant reduction was already evident by age roughly 40. Since profiling was done on bulk unsorted PBMCs, naive and antigen-experienced compartments could not be conclusively compared. Estimates of total diversity from one million sequenced T cells were regarded as lower bounds and underestimates. The CMV infection status of donors was not known, potentially confounding age-related changes in expanded clonotypes. The percentage of naive T cells measured by flow cytometry correlated strongly with observed TCR beta diversity. The long-lived group showed more naive CD4+ T cells, fewer expanded clones and increased TCR diversity than the aged group, suggesting age selection.

Source material: blood. This clonotype was obtained from a woman aged 25 to 39 in good health. The sequence is built from TRBV6-6 and TRBJ2-2; a confident D gene designation cannot be given. The nucleotide sequence reads TGTGCCAGCAGCGAGAAACGGGAGCTGTTTTTT. The encoded protein is CASSEKRELFF.